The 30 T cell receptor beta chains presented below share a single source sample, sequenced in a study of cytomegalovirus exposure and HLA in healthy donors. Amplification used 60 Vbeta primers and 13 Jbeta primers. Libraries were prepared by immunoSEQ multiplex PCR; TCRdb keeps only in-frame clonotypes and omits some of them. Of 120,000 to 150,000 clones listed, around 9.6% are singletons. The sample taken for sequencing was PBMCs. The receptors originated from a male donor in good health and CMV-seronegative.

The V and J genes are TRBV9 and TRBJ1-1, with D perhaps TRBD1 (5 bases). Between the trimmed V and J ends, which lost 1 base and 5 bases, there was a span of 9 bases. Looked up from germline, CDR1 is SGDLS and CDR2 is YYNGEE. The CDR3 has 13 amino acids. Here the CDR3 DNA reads TGTGCCAGCAGCGTATTAGGGGAAACTGAAGCTTTCTTT. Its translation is CASSVLGETEAFF.

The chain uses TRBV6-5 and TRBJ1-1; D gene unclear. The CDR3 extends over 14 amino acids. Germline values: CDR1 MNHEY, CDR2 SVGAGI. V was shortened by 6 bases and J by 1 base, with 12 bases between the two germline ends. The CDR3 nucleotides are TGTGCCAGCAGGATCAGCGGTCAGAACACTGAAGCTTTCTTT. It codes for CASRISGQNTEAFF.

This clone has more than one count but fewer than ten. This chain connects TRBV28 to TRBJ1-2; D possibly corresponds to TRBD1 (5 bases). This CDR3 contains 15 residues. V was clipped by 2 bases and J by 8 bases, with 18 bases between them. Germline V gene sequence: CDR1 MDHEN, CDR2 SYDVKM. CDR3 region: CASSLRSGPQRGYTF. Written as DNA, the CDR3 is TGTGCCAGCAGTTTACGTTCAGGGCCCCAGCGCGGCTACACCTTC.

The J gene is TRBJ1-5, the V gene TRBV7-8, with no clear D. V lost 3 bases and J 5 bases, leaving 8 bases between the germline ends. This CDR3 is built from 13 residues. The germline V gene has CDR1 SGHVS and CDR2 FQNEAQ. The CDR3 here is CASSFDTYQPQHF. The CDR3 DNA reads TGTGCCAGCAGCTTCGACACCTATCAGCCCCAGCATTTT.

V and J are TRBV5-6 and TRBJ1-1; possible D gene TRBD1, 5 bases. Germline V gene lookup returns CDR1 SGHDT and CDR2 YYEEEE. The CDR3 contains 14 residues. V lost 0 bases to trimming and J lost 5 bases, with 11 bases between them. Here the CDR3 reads CASSLGRVRTEAFF. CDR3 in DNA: TGTGCCAGCAGCTTGGGCAGGGTGAGGACTGAAGCTTTCTTT.

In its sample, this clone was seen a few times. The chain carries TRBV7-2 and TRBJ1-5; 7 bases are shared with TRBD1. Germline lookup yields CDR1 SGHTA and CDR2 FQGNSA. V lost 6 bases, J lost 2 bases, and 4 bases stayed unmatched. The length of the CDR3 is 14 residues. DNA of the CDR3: TGTGCCAGCAGTTTCGACAGGGGCAATCAGCCCCAGCATTTT. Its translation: CASSFDRGNQPQHF.

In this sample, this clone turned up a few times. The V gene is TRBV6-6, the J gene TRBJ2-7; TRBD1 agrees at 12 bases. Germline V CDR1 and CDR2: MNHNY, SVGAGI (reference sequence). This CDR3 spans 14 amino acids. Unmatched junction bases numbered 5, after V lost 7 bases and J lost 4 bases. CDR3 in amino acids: CASIGTGGGYEQYF. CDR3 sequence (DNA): TGTGCCAGCATCGGGACAGGGGGCGGGTACGAGCAGTACTTC.

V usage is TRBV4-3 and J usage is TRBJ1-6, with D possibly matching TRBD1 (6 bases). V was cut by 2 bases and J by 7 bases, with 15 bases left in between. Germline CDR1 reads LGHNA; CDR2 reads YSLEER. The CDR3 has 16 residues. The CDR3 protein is CASSQTTGTLNSPLHF. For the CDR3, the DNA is TGCGCCAGCAGCCAAACGACCGGGACACTAAATTCACCCCTCCACTTT.

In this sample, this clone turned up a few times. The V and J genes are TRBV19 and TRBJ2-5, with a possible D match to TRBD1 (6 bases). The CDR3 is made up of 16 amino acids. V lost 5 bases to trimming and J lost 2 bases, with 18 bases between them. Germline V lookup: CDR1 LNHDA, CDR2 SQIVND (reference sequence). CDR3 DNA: TGTGCCAGTAGTTTATCGACAGGATCGATACAAGAGACCCAGTACTTC. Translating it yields CASSLSTGSIQETQYF. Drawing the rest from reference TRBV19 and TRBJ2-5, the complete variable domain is DGGITQSPKYLFRKEGQNVTLSCEQNLNHDAMYWYRQDPGQGLRLIYYSQIVNDFQKGDIAEGYSVSREKKESFPLTVTSAQKNPTAFYLCASSLSTGSIQETQYFGPGTRLLVL.

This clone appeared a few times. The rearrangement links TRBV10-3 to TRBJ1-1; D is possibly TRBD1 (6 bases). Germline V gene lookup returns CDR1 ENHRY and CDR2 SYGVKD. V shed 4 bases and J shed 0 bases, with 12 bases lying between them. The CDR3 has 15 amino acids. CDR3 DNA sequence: TGTGCCATCAGTGGCTCAGGGGTTATGAACACTGAAGCTTTCTTT. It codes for CAISGSGVMNTEAFF.

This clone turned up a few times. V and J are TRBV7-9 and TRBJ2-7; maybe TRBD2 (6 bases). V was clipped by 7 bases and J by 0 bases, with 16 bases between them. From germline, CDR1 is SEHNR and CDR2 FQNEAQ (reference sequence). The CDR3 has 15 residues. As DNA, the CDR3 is TGTGCCAGCACCTCCAGGGCTAGCGTCTCCTACGAGCAGTACTTC. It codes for CASTSRASVSYEQYF.

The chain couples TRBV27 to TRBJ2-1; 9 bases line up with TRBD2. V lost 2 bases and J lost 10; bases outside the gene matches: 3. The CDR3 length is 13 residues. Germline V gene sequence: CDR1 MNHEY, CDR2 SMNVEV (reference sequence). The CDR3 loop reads CASSLLAGREQFF. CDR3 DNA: TGTGCCAGCAGTTTACTAGCGGGGCGGGAGCAGTTCTTC.

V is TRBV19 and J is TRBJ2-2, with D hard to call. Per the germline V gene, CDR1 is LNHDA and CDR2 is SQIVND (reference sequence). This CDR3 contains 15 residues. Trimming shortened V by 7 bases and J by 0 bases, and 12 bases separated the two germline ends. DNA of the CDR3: TGTGCCAGTAAGGAGTGGCACTCGAACACCGGGGAGCTGTTTTTT. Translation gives CASKEWHSNTGELFF.

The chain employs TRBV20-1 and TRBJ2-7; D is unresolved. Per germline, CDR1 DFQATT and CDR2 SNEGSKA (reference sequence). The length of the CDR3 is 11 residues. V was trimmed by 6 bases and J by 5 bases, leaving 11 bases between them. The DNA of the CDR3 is TGCAGTGCCCGATTTAGTAACGAGCAGTACTTC. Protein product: CSARFSNEQYF.

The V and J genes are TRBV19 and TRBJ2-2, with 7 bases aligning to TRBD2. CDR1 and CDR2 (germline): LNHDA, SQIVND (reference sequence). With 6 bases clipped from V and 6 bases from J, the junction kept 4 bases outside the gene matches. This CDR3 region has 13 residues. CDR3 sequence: CASRGAGAGELFF. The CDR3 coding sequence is TGTGCCAGTAGAGGGGCGGGGGCCGGGGAGCTGTTTTTT.

The DNA of the CDR3 is TGTGCCAGCAGTTACTCCCGGGACAGGGGCGGTCAGCCCCAGCATTTT. Its protein is CASSYSRDRGGQPQHF. The chain joins TRBV2 to TRBJ1-5, with 10 positions matching TRBD1. J lost 6 bases, V lost 5 bases, and 10 bases had no gene match. Per the germline V gene, CDR1 is SNHLY and CDR2 is FYNNEI. The CDR3 is made up of 16 amino acids.

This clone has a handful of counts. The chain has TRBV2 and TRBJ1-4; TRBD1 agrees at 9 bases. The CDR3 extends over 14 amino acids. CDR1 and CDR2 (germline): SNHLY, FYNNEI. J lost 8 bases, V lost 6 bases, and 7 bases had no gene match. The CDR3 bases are TGTGCCAGCAGGAAGAAGGACAGGGGCGAAAAACTGTTTTTT. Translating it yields CASRKKDRGEKLFF.

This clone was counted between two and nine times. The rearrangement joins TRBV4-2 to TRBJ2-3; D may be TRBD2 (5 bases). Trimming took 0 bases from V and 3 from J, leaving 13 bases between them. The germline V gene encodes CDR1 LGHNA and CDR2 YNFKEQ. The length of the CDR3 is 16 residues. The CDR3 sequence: CASSQDEGAWTDTQYF. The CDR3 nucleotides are TGTGCCAGCAGCCAAGATGAGGGTGCGTGGACAGATACGCAGTATTTT.

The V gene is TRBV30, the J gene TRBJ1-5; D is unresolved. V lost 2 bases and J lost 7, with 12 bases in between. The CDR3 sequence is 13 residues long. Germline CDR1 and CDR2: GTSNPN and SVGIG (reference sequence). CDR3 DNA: TGTGCCTGGAGTCCAAACGGTGAGCAGCCCCAGCATTTT. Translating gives CAWSPNGEQPQHF.

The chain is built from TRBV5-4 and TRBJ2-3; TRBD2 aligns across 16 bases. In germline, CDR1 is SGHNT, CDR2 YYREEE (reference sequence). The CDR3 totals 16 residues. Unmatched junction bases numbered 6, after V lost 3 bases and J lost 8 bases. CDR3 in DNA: TGTGCCAGCAGCTCCGGGACTAGCGGGGGGGCCGGTACGCAGTATTTT. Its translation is CASSSGTSGGAGTQYF.

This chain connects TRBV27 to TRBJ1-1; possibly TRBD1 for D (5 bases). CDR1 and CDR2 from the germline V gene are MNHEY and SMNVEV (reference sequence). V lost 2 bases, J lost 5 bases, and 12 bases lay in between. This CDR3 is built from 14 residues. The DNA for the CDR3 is TGTGCCAGCAGTTTAAATAGGGGAACGACTGAAGCTTTCTTT. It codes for CASSLNRGTTEAFF.

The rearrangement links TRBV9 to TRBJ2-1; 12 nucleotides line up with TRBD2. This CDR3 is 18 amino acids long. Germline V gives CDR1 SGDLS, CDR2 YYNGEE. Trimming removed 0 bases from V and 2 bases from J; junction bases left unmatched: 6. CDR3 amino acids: CASSVAWLAGGPYNEQFF. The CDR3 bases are TGTGCCAGCAGCGTAGCTTGGCTAGCGGGAGGGCCCTACAATGAGCAGTTCTTC.

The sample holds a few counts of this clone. CDR3 bases: TGTGCCAGCAGCTTAGAGGTGGGAGAGGGCCCAGATACGCAGTATTTT. Its translation: CASSLEVGEGPDTQYF. The chain is built from TRBV7-8 and TRBJ2-3, with D perhaps matching TRBD2 (5 bases). The CDR3 has 16 residues. Looked up from germline, CDR1 is SGHVS and CDR2 is FQNEAQ. V shed 1 base and J shed 4 bases, with 15 bases lying between them.

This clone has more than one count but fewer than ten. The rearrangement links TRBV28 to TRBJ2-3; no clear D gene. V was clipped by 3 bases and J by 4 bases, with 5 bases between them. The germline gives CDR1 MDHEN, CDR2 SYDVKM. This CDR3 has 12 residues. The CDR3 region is CASSFRADTQYF. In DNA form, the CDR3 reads TGTGCCAGCAGTTTCCGGGCAGATACGCAGTATTTT. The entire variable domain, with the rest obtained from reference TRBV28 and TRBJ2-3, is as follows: DVKVTQSSRYLVKRTGEKVFLECVQDMDHENMFWYRQDPGLGLRLIYFSYDVKMKEKGDIPEGYSVSREKKERFSLILESASTNQTSMYLCASSFRADTQYFGPGTRLTVL.

The CDR3 sequence: CASSPPGGETQYF. The CDR3, as DNA: TGTGCCAGCAGCCCCCCCGGAGGGGAGACCCAGTACTTC. This chain links TRBV7-2 with TRBJ2-5; a possible D gene is TRBD2 (6 bases). CDR3 length: 13 residues. The V end was cut by 5 bases, the J end by 5 bases, with 12 bases between. CDR1 and CDR2 (germline): SGHTA, FQGNSA.

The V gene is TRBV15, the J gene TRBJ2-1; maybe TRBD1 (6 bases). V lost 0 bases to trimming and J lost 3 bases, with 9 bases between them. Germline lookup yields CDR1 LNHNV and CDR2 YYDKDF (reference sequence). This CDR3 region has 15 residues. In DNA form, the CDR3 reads TGTGCCACCAGCAGAGACAGGGGCGACTACAATGAGCAGTTCTTC. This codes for CATSRDRGDYNEQFF.

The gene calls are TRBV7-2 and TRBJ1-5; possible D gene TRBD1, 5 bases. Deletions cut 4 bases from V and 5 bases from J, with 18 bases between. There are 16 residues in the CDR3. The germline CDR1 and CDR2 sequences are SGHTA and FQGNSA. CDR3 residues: CASSSGGTGLHQPQHF. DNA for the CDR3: TGTGCCAGCAGCTCCGGGGGAACAGGACTACATCAGCCCCAGCATTTT.

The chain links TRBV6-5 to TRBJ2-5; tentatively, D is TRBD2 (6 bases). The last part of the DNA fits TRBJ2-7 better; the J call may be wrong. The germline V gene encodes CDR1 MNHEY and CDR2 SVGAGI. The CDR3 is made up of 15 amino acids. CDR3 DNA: TGTGCCAGCAGTTTCGCGGAGGGATCAACCTACGAGCAGTACTTC. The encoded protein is CASSFAEGSTYEQYF.

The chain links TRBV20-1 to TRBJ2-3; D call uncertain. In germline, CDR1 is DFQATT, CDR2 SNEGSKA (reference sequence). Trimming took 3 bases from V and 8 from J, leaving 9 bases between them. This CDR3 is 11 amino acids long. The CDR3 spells CSARITGTQYF. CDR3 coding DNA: TGCAGTGCTAGGATAACGGGTACGCAGTATTTT.

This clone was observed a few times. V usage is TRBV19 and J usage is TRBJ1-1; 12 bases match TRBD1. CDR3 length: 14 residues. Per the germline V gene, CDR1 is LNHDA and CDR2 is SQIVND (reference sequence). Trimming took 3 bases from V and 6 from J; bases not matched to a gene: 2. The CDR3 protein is CASSMGQGAAEAFF. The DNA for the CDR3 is TGTGCCAGTAGTATGGGACAGGGGGCGGCTGAAGCTTTCTTT.